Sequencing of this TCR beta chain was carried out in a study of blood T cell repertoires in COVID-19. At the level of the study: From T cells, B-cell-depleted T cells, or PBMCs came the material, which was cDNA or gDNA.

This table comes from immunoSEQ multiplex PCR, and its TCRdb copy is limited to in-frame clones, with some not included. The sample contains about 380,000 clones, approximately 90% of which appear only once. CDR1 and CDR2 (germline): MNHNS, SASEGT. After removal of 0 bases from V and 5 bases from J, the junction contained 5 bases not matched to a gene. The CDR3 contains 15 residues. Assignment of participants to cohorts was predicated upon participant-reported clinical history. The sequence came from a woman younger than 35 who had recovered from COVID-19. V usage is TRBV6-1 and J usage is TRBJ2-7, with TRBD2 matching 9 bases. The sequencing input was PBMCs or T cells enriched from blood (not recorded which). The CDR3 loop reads CASSEARGGFNEQYF. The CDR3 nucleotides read TGTGCCAGCAGTGAAGCGCGGGGGGGCTTCAACGAGCAGTACTTC.